A selection of T cell receptor beta chains follows, all from one sample in a study of T-cell reconstitution after alpha-beta-depleted transplantation in children. Each CDR3 protein gets one entry after TCRdb re-called the PCR reads with MiXCR. The table records more than 550,000 distinct CDR3 sequences, roughly 10% of them present only once. Specimen: PBMCs from the stem cell graft donor, collected from the stem cell graft. Every receptor here comes from a human donor who donated a stem cell graft to a child with acute myeloid leukemia. The CDR3 runs from the conserved cysteine through the conserved F or W. Fields, in order: V gene, J gene, D gene, clone size, CDR3 protein, CDR3 DNA. A D gene is named only where the DNA matches it firmly. Some rows mark clone size as missing; the rest say once, few, many or name a class of expanded clone.

v_call: TRBV15; j_call: TRBJ2-2; d_call: NA; clone_size: many; cdr3_aa: CATSRDRVTGELFF; cdr3_nt: TGTGCCACCAGCAGAGATCGGGTGACCGGGGAGCTGTTTTTT
v_call: TRBV20-1; j_call: TRBJ2-2; d_call: NA; clone_size: many; cdr3_aa: CSARPNTGELFF; cdr3_nt: TGCAGTGCTAGACCCAACACCGGGGAGCTGTTTTTT
v_call: TRBV23-1; j_call: TRBJ1-5; d_call: NA; clone_size: NA; cdr3_aa: CASSQGEKAAREPQHF; cdr3_nt: TGCGCCAGCAGTCAAGGGGAGAAGGCGGCCAGGGAGCCCCAGCATTTT
v_call: TRBV29-1; j_call: TRBJ2-7; d_call: NA; clone_size: few; cdr3_aa: CSVEDPRAGKVSEQYF; cdr3_nt: TGCAGCGTTGAAGATCCGAGGGCAGGGAAGGTCTCCGAGCAGTACTTC
v_call: TRBV6-2/TRBV6-3; j_call: TRBJ2-7; d_call: NA; clone_size: NA; cdr3_aa: CASSDRYYEQYF; cdr3_nt: TGTGCCAGCAGCGACCGATACTACGAGCAGTACTTC
v_call: TRBV20-1; j_call: TRBJ2-5; d_call: TRBD2; clone_size: many; cdr3_aa: CSARDLLAGSQETQYF; cdr3_nt: TGCAGTGCTAGAGATCTGCTAGCGGGGAGCCAAGAGACCCAGTACTTC
v_call: TRBV20-1; j_call: TRBJ2-5; d_call: TRBD2; clone_size: NA; cdr3_aa: CSLPTSGVQETQYF; cdr3_nt: TGCAGTCTACCGACTAGCGGGGTACAAGAGACCCAGTACTTC
v_call: TRBV12-3/TRBV12-4; j_call: TRBJ2-5; d_call: NA; clone_size: NA; cdr3_aa: CASSFTPTGYRETQYF; cdr3_nt: TGTGCCAGCAGTTTTACCCCTACAGGGTATCGGGAGACCCAGTACTTC
v_call: TRBV12-3/TRBV12-4; j_call: TRBJ1-4; d_call: NA; clone_size: many; cdr3_aa: CASGFGEKLFF; cdr3_nt: TGTGCCAGCGGATTCGGAGAAAAACTGTTTTTT
v_call: TRBV20-1; j_call: TRBJ2-3; d_call: TRBD2; clone_size: NA; cdr3_aa: CSARDKRTSGTDTQYF; cdr3_nt: TGCAGTGCTAGAGATAAGCGGACTAGCGGCACAGATACGCAGTATTTT
v_call: TRBV6-6; j_call: TRBJ2-1; d_call: NA; clone_size: NA; cdr3_aa: CASSYNPKTTGFF; cdr3_nt: TGTGCCAGCAGTTATAATCCCAAGACCACTGGGTTCTTC
v_call: TRBV7-2; j_call: TRBJ1-6; d_call: TRBD1; clone_size: few; cdr3_aa: CASSLVGTGYSPLHF; cdr3_nt: TGTGCCAGCAGCTTAGTTGGGACAGGGTATTCACCCCTCCACTTT
v_call: TRBV4-3; j_call: TRBJ2-1; d_call: TRBD2; clone_size: NA; cdr3_aa: CASSQESGRAHEQFF; cdr3_nt: TGCGCCAGCAGCCAAGAGAGCGGGAGGGCACATGAGCAGTTCTTC
v_call: TRBV20-1; j_call: TRBJ1-1; d_call: NA; clone_size: NA; cdr3_aa: CSAFPLNTEAFF; cdr3_nt: TGCAGTGCGTTTCCCCTTAACACTGAAGCTTTCTTT
v_call: TRBV4-3; j_call: TRBJ2-5; d_call: NA; clone_size: many; cdr3_aa: CASSQDAGSTLETQYF; cdr3_nt: TGCGCCAGCAGCCAAGATGCCGGGAGCACCTTGGAGACCCAGTACTTC
v_call: TRBV2; j_call: TRBJ1-5; d_call: NA; clone_size: few; cdr3_aa: CASKAQGGNQPQHF; cdr3_nt: TGTGCCAGCAAGGCGCAGGGAGGCAATCAGCCCCAGCATTTT
v_call: TRBV20-1; j_call: TRBJ1-6; d_call: NA; clone_size: NA; cdr3_aa: CSAREDAPLSSYNSPLHF; cdr3_nt: TGCAGTGCTAGAGAGGACGCGCCCCTGAGCTCCTATAATTCACCCCTCCACTTT
v_call: TRBV20-1; j_call: TRBJ2-7; d_call: NA; clone_size: many; cdr3_aa: CSAPFSYEQYF; cdr3_nt: TGCAGTGCTCCATTCTCCTACGAGCAGTACTTC
v_call: TRBV5-1; j_call: TRBJ2-3; d_call: NA; clone_size: few; cdr3_aa: CASSLQVAPGADTQYF; cdr3_nt: TGCGCCAGCAGCTTGCAAGTAGCCCCTGGGGCAGATACGCAGTATTTT
v_call: TRBV4-3; j_call: TRBJ2-3; d_call: TRBD2; clone_size: many; cdr3_aa: CASSHLAGLTDTQYF; cdr3_nt: TGCGCCAGCAGCCACCTAGCGGGACTCACAGATACGCAGTATTTT
v_call: TRBV7-9; j_call: TRBJ1-2; d_call: NA; clone_size: NA; cdr3_aa: CASTIIRTKNYGYTF; cdr3_nt: TGTGCCAGCACTATCATTCGGACGAAGAACTATGGCTACACCTTC
v_call: TRBV5-1; j_call: TRBJ2-7; d_call: NA; clone_size: few; cdr3_aa: CASSLTGSSSYEQYF; cdr3_nt: TGCGCCAGCAGCTTGACAGGGTCGAGCTCCTACGAGCAGTACTTC
v_call: TRBV25-1; j_call: TRBJ2-5; d_call: NA; clone_size: NA; cdr3_aa: CASSDYQETQYF; cdr3_nt: TGTGCCAGCAGCGATTACCAAGAGACCCAGTACTTC
v_call: TRBV5-1; j_call: TRBJ2-1; d_call: TRBD2; clone_size: NA; cdr3_aa: CASAPGSGSNEQFF; cdr3_nt: TGCGCCAGCGCCCCGGGTAGCGGGAGCAATGAGCAGTTCTTC
v_call: TRBV27; j_call: TRBJ1-2; d_call: TRBD1; clone_size: NA; cdr3_aa: CASSREGADGYTF; cdr3_nt: TGTGCCAGCAGTCGGGAGGGGGCCGATGGCTACACCTTC
v_call: TRBV7-9; j_call: TRBJ2-3; d_call: NA; clone_size: NA; cdr3_aa: CASSLTGLPTYTDTQYF; cdr3_nt: TGTGCCAGCAGCTTAACTGGACTACCCACCTACACAGATACGCAGTATTTT
v_call: TRBV5-1; j_call: TRBJ2-1; d_call: NA; clone_size: few; cdr3_aa: CASSWGTLDNEQFF; cdr3_nt: TGCGCCAGCAGCTGGGGGACTCTGGACAATGAGCAGTTCTTC